Shown below are 29 T cell receptor beta chains from a single sample sequenced in a study of blood T cells in healthy people across ages. A second roughly 7 to 11 cycle PCR used barcoded and J-beta primers. TCRdb redid the calling of the 5' RACE reads with MiXCR, one entry per CDR3 protein. The sample records roughly 500,000 distinct CDR3 sequences, around 24% being singletons. In addition, the sample was reused for a study of T cells of mothers and their children.

The sequenced material came from blood. The receptors originated from a boy aged 5 to 17 in good health.

The chain joins TRBV6-6 to TRBJ1-5; tentatively, D is TRBD1 (5 bases). The germline V and J ends were trimmed by 7 bases and 3 bases, with 16 bases remaining between them. The germline CDR1 and CDR2 sequences are MNHNY and SVGAGI (reference sequence). This CDR3 comprises 15 residues. CDR3 nucleotides: TGTGCCAGCACTACGGCGGGGGTTAACAATCAGCCCCAGCATTTT. The encoded protein is CASTTAGVNNQPQHF.

Only a few counts were recorded for this clonotype. V is TRBV11-2 and J is TRBJ2-7; TRBD1 matches at 7 bases. Germline loops: CDR1 SGHAT, CDR2 FQNNGV. J gave up 3 bases and V 4 bases, and 9 bases lay outside the gene matches. This CDR3 is built from 15 residues. In DNA form, the CDR3 reads TGTGCCAGCAGCTCTCCGGACAGGCCCCTCTACGAGCAGTACTTC. This codes for CASSSPDRPLYEQYF.

V and J are TRBV12-3 or TRBV12-4 and TRBJ1-4, with D tentatively TRBD1 (5 bases). The CDR3 spans 13 residues. Trimming removed 7 bases from V and 7 bases from J, with 13 bases in between. As DNA, the CDR3 is TGTGCCAGCACCTTGGGGCGCCTTGAAAAACTGTTTTTT. Amino acid sequence: CASTLGRLEKLFF.

This clonotype was counted a few times. V and J are TRBV6-1 and TRBJ1-1; D is uncertain. Germline V gene sequence: CDR1 MNHNS, CDR2 SASEGT. There are 14 residues in the CDR3. Trimming took 4 bases from V and 3 from J, leaving 12 bases between them. In DNA form, the CDR3 reads TGTGCCAGCAGTGCGGGTCCGGCCGACACTGAAGCTTTCTTT. This codes for CASSAGPADTEAFF.

This clonotype was picked up a small number of times. The chain recombines TRBV7-8 with TRBJ1-1, with TRBD1 matching over 11 bases. CDR3 length equals 17 residues. The V gene end was trimmed by 4 bases and the J gene end by 8 bases; junction bases not matched to a gene: 15. Germline V CDR1 and CDR2: SGHVS, FQNEAQ. The CDR3 region is CASSSSDRGRLSYEAFF. CDR3 DNA: TGTGCCAGCAGCTCTTCGGACAGGGGGCGCTTGAGTTACGAAGCTTTCTTT.

In DNA form, the CDR3 reads TGCAGCGTGACAGTACCGAACACTGAAGCTTTCTTT. Protein: CSVTVPNTEAFF. This sequence joins TRBV29-1 and TRBJ1-1; tentative D call: TRBD1 (5 bases). This CDR3 spans 12 amino acids. Trimming removed 6 bases at V and 1 base at J, with 9 bases between. The germline V gene has CDR1 SQVTM and CDR2 ANQGSEA.

This clonotype was observed at least ten times. The rearrangement joins TRBV11-2 to TRBJ2-5; D is perhaps TRBD1 (5 bases). The last part of the DNA fits TRBJ2-1 better; the J call may be wrong. Germline V CDR1 and CDR2: SGHAT, FQNNGV. The CDR3 is made up of 17 amino acids. CDR3 DNA sequence: TGTGCCAGCAGCTTAGATCCCGCCAGGGCGGTCGGCAATGAGCAGTTCTTC. It specifies CASSLDPARAVGNEQFF.

J is TRBJ1-1 and V is TRBV20-1, with D perhaps TRBD1 (5 bases). The germline V and J ends were trimmed by 6 bases and 1 base, with 15 bases remaining between them. Germline V gives CDR1 DFQATT, CDR2 SNEGSKA (reference sequence). CDR3 length equals 14 residues. The CDR3 region has the DNA TGCAGTGCCGAAGAGGCAGGGCAGAACACTGAAGCTTTCTTT. Amino acid sequence: CSAEEAGQNTEAFF.

The chain combines TRBV6-2 or TRBV6-3 with TRBJ2-5, with TRBD2 identical over 7 bases. The J call is in doubt because the DNA end fits TRBJ2-1 better. The CDR3 sequence is 16 residues long. CDR1 is MNHEY and CDR2 is SVGEGT in the germline V gene. The CDR3 sequence is CASSVGGAGAGNEQFF. CDR3 nucleotide sequence: TGTGCCAGCAGCGTAGGAGGCGCGGGAGCGGGAAATGAGCAGTTCTTC.

The table lists this clonotype with a few counts. The chain carries TRBV27 and TRBJ2-1, with 7 bases that match TRBD2. The V segment lost 5 bases and the J segment 10 bases; nucleotides outside the gene matches: 11. The CDR3 has 14 amino acids. Germline V gene sequence: CDR1 MNHEY, CDR2 SMNVEV (reference sequence). The CDR3 reads CASSVFGGGREQFF. The CDR3 nucleotides are TGTGCCAGCAGTGTTTTTGGGGGAGGGAGGGAGCAGTTCTTC.

In its sample, this clonotype was seen a few times. This chain links TRBV14 with TRBJ2-7; 11 nucleotides line up with TRBD2. The CDR3 contains 15 residues. Germline loops: CDR1 SGHDN, CDR2 FVKESK. J lost 0 bases, V lost 4 bases, and 2 bases had no gene match. CDR3 sequence: CASSRGLAASYEQYF. The DNA of the CDR3 is TGTGCCAGCAGCCGGGGACTAGCGGCCTCCTACGAGCAGTACTTC.

As to this clonotype: A read error may produce the germline difference seen at one junction end. The rearrangement links TRBV29-1 to TRBJ1-5; D gene unclear. The CDR3 spans 11 residues. From germline, CDR1 is SQVTM and CDR2 ANQGSEA. CDR3 sequence reads: CSVPPRQPQHF. CDR3 coding DNA: TGCAGCGTCCCCCCCAGGCAGCCCCAGCACTTT.

The chain uses TRBV7-6 and TRBJ1-2; weak D call: TRBD1 (5 bases). The CDR3 contains 12 residues. From germline, CDR1 is SGHVS and CDR2 FNYEAQ. Trimming stripped 1 base from V and 9 bases from J, with 9 bases between. This CDR3 is CASSLVGGRYTF. The CDR3 DNA reads as TGTGCCAGCAGCTTAGTGGGGGGACGCTACACCTTC.

This clonotype was found a few times. This chain uses TRBV6-1 with TRBJ2-5; D call uncertain. The CDR3 runs to 11 residues. The germline gives CDR1 MNHNS, CDR2 SASEGT. CDR3 in DNA: TGTGCACTGAGCTCTAAAGAGACCCAGTACTTC. Protein sequence: CALSSKETQYF.

The chain has TRBV29-1 and TRBJ2-1, with D perhaps matching TRBD1 (7 bases). V lost 3 bases, J lost 7 bases, and 16 bases lay in between. Germline-derived CDR1 and CDR2 are SQVTM and ANQGSEA. This CDR3 contains 14 residues. This chain's CDR3 is CSVDEPGGLNEQFF. As DNA, the CDR3 is TGCAGCGTTGACGAACCAGGGGGGTTGAATGAGCAGTTCTTC.

This clonotype has only a few counts. The chain is built from TRBV7-6 and TRBJ2-1; no reliable D call. V was pared by 1 base and J by 10 bases, with 8 bases between. CDR1 is SGHVS and CDR2 is FNYEAQ in the germline V gene. This CDR3 is built from 12 residues. DNA of the CDR3: TGTGCCAGCAGCTTAGGGACCCTAGAGCAGTTCTTC. Encoded protein: CASSLGTLEQFF.

The chain has TRBV12-3 or TRBV12-4 and TRBJ2-5; 9 nucleotides agree with TRBD1. V gave up 5 bases and J gave up 7 bases; unmatched junction bases: 8. The CDR3 sequence is 14 residues long. The CDR3 is CASSPGQGTGTQYF. The CDR3 bases are TGTGCCAGCAGTCCCGGACAGGGGACGGGGACCCAGTACTTC.

The chain is built from TRBV20-1 and TRBJ2-6, with D perhaps matching TRBD1 (5 bases). Germline CDR1 is DFQATT and CDR2 is SNEGSKA (reference sequence). Trimming took 3 bases from V and 3 from J, leaving 9 bases between them. This CDR3 is 14 amino acids long. This CDR3 is CSASTTGGANVLTF. The CDR3 region has the DNA TGCAGTGCTAGTACCACAGGTGGGGCCAACGTCCTGACTTTC.

V gene TRBV7-2 combines with J gene TRBJ2-1, with TRBD2 matching 9 bases. V gave up 3 bases and J gave up 6 bases; unmatched junction bases: 6. This CDR3 has 15 amino acids. Per germline, CDR1 SGHTA and CDR2 FQGNSA. CDR3 coding DNA: TGTGCCAGCAGCTTGGTGCTAGCGGGGCGCAATGAGCAGTTCTTC. This encodes CASSLVLAGRNEQFF.

This clonotype was detected a few times. V and J are TRBV5-1 and TRBJ2-7; D may be TRBD2 (5 bases). This CDR3 region has 13 residues. Germline V gives CDR1 SGHRS, CDR2 YFSETQ. V shed 7 bases and J shed 0 bases, with 11 bases lying between them. CDR3 nucleotide sequence: TGCGCCAGCGTCCCCGGGAACTCCTACGAGCAGTACTTC. It codes for CASVPGNSYEQYF. Full variable domain (missing parts from reference TRBV5-1 and TRBJ2-7): KAGVTQTPRYLIKTRGQQVTLSCSPISGHRSVSWYQQTPGQGLQFLFEYFSETQRNKGNFPGRFSGRQFSNSRSEMNVSTLELGDSALYLCASVPGNSYEQYFGPGTRLTVT.

V usage is TRBV12-5 and J usage is TRBJ2-1, with 11 bases that match TRBD1. The germline V gene has CDR1 LGHNT and CDR2 FRNRAP. The CDR3 is 14 amino acids. J was trimmed by 6 bases and V by 5 bases; bases with no gene match: 3. The CDR3 spells CASGVGQGVNEQFF. DNA for the CDR3: TGTGCTAGTGGTGTGGGACAGGGGGTCAATGAGCAGTTCTTC.

This clonotype was seen only a few times. The genes are TRBV6-1 and TRBJ2-7; D is perhaps TRBD1 (6 bases). The germline V and J ends were trimmed by 6 bases and 3 bases, with 21 bases remaining between them. This CDR3 has 16 amino acids. Per germline, CDR1 MNHNS and CDR2 SASEGT. Here the CDR3 DNA reads TGTGCCAGCAGCGGGACATTTGGAACGACTGGCTACGAGCAGTACTTC. Encoded protein: CASSGTFGTTGYEQYF.

This chain connects TRBV28 to TRBJ2-5; 7 positions agree with TRBD2. The J call may be mistaken, given a closer DNA end match to TRBJ2-7. CDR3 length: 13 amino acids. CDR1 is MDHEN, CDR2 SYDVKM, per germline. CDR3 DNA: TGTGCCAGCGGCGGGGGACCCTCCTACGAGCAGTACTTC. Translating it yields CASGGGPSYEQYF.

This clonotype appeared a few times. This rearrangement joins TRBV30 to TRBJ2-7, with D possibly TRBD2 on 5 matching bases. The CDR3 loop spans 16 amino acids. V dropped 1 base and J dropped 5 bases, with 21 bases sitting between them. Germline V gives CDR1 GTSNPN, CDR2 SVGIG (reference sequence). As DNA, the CDR3 is TGTGCCTGGAGTGCACGGAGCGGACTTCTAGGGAACGAGCAGTACTTC. Its protein is CAWSARSGLLGNEQYF.

V usage is TRBV25-1 and J usage is TRBJ2-3; D unresolved. Germline V lookup: CDR1 MGHDK, CDR2 SYGVNS. CDR3 size: 13 residues. Trimming pared 8 bases from V and 9 bases from J, leaving 18 bases between. CDR3 region: CASGYPPPGTQYF. The CDR3 DNA follows: TGTGCCAGCGGATATCCCCCGCCAGGAACGCAGTATTTT.

This clonotype was recorded a few times. V usage is TRBV20-1 and J usage is TRBJ2-1, with 7 bases matching TRBD2. CDR1 DFQATT and CDR2 SNEGSKA come from the germline V gene (reference sequence). Trimming cost V 3 bases and J 3 bases; bases outside gene matches: 5. CDR3 length equals 14 residues. The CDR3 sequence is CSASGLEDYNEQFF. As DNA, the CDR3 is TGCAGTGCTAGCGGACTAGAAGACTACAATGAGCAGTTCTTC.

This clonotype occurred many times. The CDR3 sequence: CSAVPGAGETQYF. CDR3 DNA: TGCAGCGCCGTTCCCGGGGCGGGGGAGACCCAGTACTTC. The rearrangement links TRBV29-1 to TRBJ2-5; TRBD2 is a possible D gene (6 bases). Trimming removed 7 bases from V and 5 bases from J, with 17 bases in between. The CDR3 is made up of 13 amino acids. CDR1 is SQVTM and CDR2 is ANQGSEA in the germline V gene.

This chain joins TRBV7-2 and TRBJ1-2; a possible D gene is TRBD1 (6 bases). The germline V and J ends were trimmed by 5 bases and 4 bases, with 14 bases remaining between them. The germline V gene encodes CDR1 SGHTA and CDR2 FQGNSA. This CDR3 spans 14 amino acids. DNA of the CDR3: TGTGCCAGCAGCCCACAGGGACTAGGCTATGGCTACACCTTC. Encoded protein: CASSPQGLGYGYTF.

The V and J genes are TRBV7-9 and TRBJ2-3; D remains ambiguous. Trimming shortened V by 1 base and J by 1 base, and 6 bases separated the two germline ends. The CDR3 totals 14 residues. CDR1 SEHNR and CDR2 FQNEAQ come from the germline V gene (reference sequence). The DNA for the CDR3 is TGTGCCAGCAGCTTAGAGGCAGGCACAGATACGCAGTATTTT. This translates into CASSLEAGTDTQYF.